This T cell receptor (beta chain) originates from a study of T cell responses to AZD1222 COVID-19 vaccine. Study conclusions and caveats: The reported proportion of spike-specific TCRs targeting unmutated variant regions was nearly half. Possibly, clonal diversity was underestimated; donors were largely white British and included more females. Recipients of AZD1222 seropositive at baseline numbered only 6 or 7.

The protocol was immunoSEQ multiplex PCR, while the TCRdb copy is restricted to in-frame clones and leaves out a portion. This table has 80,000 to 95,000 clones, about nine tenths appearing once. To note about this clone: Its antigen is undetermined.

The germline V and J ends were trimmed by 0 bases and 6 bases, with 11 bases remaining between them. CDR3 length equals 15 residues. The germline V gene has CDR1 SGHNT and CDR2 YENEEA. Here the sequenced sample was peripheral blood, taken 28 days after the second AZD1222 dose. The chain couples TRBV11-3 to TRBJ2-2; tentative D call: TRBD2 (6 bases). The sequence derives from an adult who received the AZD1222 COVID-19 vaccine. As DNA, the CDR3 is TGTGCCAGCAGCTTAGATGCAGGGAGGCCCGGGGAGCTGTTTTTT. This translates into CASSLDAGRPGELFF.